This is a list of T cell receptor beta chains from one sample in a study of shared clonotypes between healthy human individuals. Sequencing used immunoSEQ multiplex PCR; TCRdb keeps in-frame clones, though not all of them. The table shows 2 million to 2.5 million clones, with approximately 95% occurring only once. The sequenced sample was naive CD4+ T cells from PBMCs. These receptors were taken from a man younger than 35 in good health. Some clones in this sample may be carry-over from other donors' samples. Both conserved end residues are part of each CDR3. Each record gives: CDR3 protein, V gene, J gene.

CASSLVQGTYEQYF	TRBV5-1	TRBJ2-7
CASAETSGSNEQFF	TRBV5-1	TRBJ2-1
CASSDSGAGTGGYNEQFF	TRBV6-1	TRBJ2-1
CASSKRVGFDGELFF	TRBV14	TRBJ2-2
CASSLAPRANADTQYF	TRBV5-1	TRBJ2-3
CASSLTRGYEQYF	TRBV5-1	TRBJ2-7
CASTGSGGLAGDEQYF	TRBV2	TRBJ2-7
CASGLVSRDRGRQPQHF	TRBV12-5	TRBJ1-5
CASSYTGQGETQYF	TRBV6-5	TRBJ2-5
CASSLGLAEETQYF	TRBV7-9	TRBJ2-5
CAWSVGGIDYEQYF	TRBV30	TRBJ2-7
CASSYLGGGQETQYF	TRBV9	TRBJ2-5